This TCR beta chain appears in the sequencing data of a study of blood T cells in healthy people across ages. Overall study: Template switching picked up about one barcoded beta molecule for each two T cells. Whole-study findings and limits: Older age went with lower TCR beta diversity per million T cells, in a roughly linear way.

V lost 6 bases and J lost 3, with 23 bases in between. Per the germline V gene, CDR1 is SNHLY and CDR2 is FYNNEI. CDR3 length: 17 residues. A remark on this clonotype: Antigen: not known.

Isolation yielded PBMCs, at least 6.5 million per sample, in every case. Then a second PCR, running about 6 to 12 cycles, was carried out with a sample-barcoded 5' primer and a J-beta primer mix. Every cDNA molecule bore a tag from a template-switch adaptor containing 12 random nucleotides. TCRdb re-called the 5' RACE reads through MiXCR, storing one row per CDR3 protein. The sample records about 730,000 distinct CDR3 sequences, about 40% being singletons. This sequence originates from an older woman in good health. The sequenced material came from blood. The chain carries TRBV2 and TRBJ1-2; a weak D match, TRBD1 (5 bases). CDR3: CASRAPFAETAYYGYTF. Written as DNA, the CDR3 is TGTGCCAGCAGGGCCCCTTTTGCCGAGACAGCTTACTATGGCTACACCTTC. Full variable domain (missing parts from reference TRBV2 and TRBJ1-2): EPEVTQTPSHQVTQMGQEVILRCVPISNHLYFYWYRQILGQKVEFLVSFYNNEISEKSEIFDDQFSVERPDGSNFTLKIRSTKLEDSAMYFCASRAPFAETAYYGYTFGSGTRLTVV.